The 5 T cell receptor beta chains reported below all come from one sample, sequenced in a study of blood T cell repertoires in COVID-19. Assay: immunoSEQ multiplex PCR; the TCRdb copy retains only in-frame clones and omits some. The table has roughly 28,000 clones, approximately 80% seen once. Material: peripheral blood. These TCRs come from a man aged 65 to 85 with acute or convalescent COVID-19.

The rearrangement joins TRBV5-4 to TRBJ1-2; D gene uncertain. The germline V gene has CDR1 SGHNT and CDR2 YYREEE (reference sequence). The CDR3 totals 12 residues. With 0 bases removed from V and 6 bases from J, the gap between germline ends came to 6 bases. CDR3 DNA sequence: TGTGCCAGCAGCTTGGGACTGGATGGCTACACCTTC. This codes for CASSLGLDGYTF.

The V call is TRBV7-8, the J call TRBJ1-5, with no clear D. The V and J ends lost 2 bases and 0 bases respectively, with 11 bases between them. CDR1 and CDR2 (germline): SGHVS, FQNEAQ. There are 16 residues in the CDR3. The CDR3 here is CASSLSEIHSNQPQHF. The CDR3 nucleotides are TGTGCCAGCAGCTTATCGGAGATTCATAGCAATCAGCCCCAGCATTTT.

The gene calls are TRBV7-8 and TRBJ1-2; D is uncertain. The CDR3 runs 14 residues. Germline lookup yields CDR1 SGHVS and CDR2 FQNEAQ. V was shortened by 0 bases and J by 7 bases, with 12 bases between the two germline ends. The CDR3 DNA reads as TGTGCCAGCAGCTTAGCGCTAGCCCAACGTGGCTACACCTTC. Amino acid sequence: CASSLALAQRGYTF.

As regards this clone: This sample also contains other DNA sequences that code for the same CDR3. This chain links TRBV18 with TRBJ2-3; TRBD2 matches at 15 bases. CDR1 and CDR2 (germline): KGHSH, LQKENI. The CDR3 extends over 16 amino acids. V was pared by 6 bases and J by 3 bases, with 4 bases of the junction left unmatched. The CDR3 protein is CASSPGTSGRTDTQYF. The CDR3 DNA sequence: TGTGCCAGCTCCCCCGGGACTAGCGGGAGGACAGATACGCAGTATTTT.

V usage is TRBV30 and J usage is TRBJ2-3; tentatively, D is TRBD2 (6 bases). The germline V gene encodes CDR1 GTSNPN and CDR2 SVGIG (reference sequence). Trimming pared 2 bases from V and 2 bases from J, leaving 11 bases between. This CDR3 spans 14 amino acids. In DNA form, the CDR3 reads TGTGCCTGGAGTAATAAGGACTACACAGATACGCAGTATTTT. It specifies CAWSNKDYTDTQYF.